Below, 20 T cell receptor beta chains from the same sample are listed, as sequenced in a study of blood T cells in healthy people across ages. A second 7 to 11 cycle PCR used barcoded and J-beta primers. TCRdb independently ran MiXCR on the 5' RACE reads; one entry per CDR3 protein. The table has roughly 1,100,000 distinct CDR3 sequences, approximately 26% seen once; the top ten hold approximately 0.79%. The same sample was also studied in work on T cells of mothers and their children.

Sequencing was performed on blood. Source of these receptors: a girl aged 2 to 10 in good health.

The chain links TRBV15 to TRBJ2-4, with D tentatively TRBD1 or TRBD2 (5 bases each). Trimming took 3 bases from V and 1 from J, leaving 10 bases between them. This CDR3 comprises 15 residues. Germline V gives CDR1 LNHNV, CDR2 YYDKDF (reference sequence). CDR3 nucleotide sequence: TGTGCCACCAGCAGGTCCGGGACCGCCAAAAACATTCAGTACTTC. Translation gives CATSRSGTAKNIQYF.

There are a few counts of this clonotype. The CDR3 region has the DNA TGTGCCAGCAGTTATAGCGGGCCCTTAGAAGAGACCCAGTACTTC. As protein: CASSYSGPLEETQYF. This chain connects TRBV12-3 or TRBV12-4 to TRBJ2-5; TRBD2 aligns across 7 bases. V shed 4 bases, J shed 3 bases, and the junction held 8 bases outside the gene matches. The CDR3 has 15 amino acids.

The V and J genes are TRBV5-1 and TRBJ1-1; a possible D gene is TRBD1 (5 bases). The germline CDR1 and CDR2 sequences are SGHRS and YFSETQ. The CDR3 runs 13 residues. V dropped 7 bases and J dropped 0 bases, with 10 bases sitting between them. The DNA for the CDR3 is TGCGCCAGCTTTGACAGTTTGAACACTGAAGCTTTCTTT. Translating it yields CASFDSLNTEAFF.

The CDR3 DNA reads TGCAGTACAATCACCCTGGACCCCCCCGCGGCCATCTTGTCCTACGAGCAGTACTTC. Its protein is CSTITLDPPAAILSYEQYF. The chain uses TRBV20-1 and TRBJ2-7; D ambiguous. The CDR3 runs 19 residues. The V end was cut by 8 bases, the J end by 1 base, with 33 bases between. Germline values: CDR1 DFQATT, CDR2 SNEGSKA (reference sequence).

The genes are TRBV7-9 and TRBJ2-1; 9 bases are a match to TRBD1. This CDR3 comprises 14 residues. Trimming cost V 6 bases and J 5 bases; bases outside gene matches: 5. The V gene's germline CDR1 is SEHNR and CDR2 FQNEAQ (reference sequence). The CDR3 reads CASRWDRAHNEQFF. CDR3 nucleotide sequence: TGTGCCAGCAGATGGGACAGGGCCCACAATGAGCAGTTCTTC.

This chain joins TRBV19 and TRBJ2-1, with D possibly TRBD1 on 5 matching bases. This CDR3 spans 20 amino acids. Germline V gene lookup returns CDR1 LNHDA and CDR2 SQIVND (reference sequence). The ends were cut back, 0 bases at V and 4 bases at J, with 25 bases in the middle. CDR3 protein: CASSIDPRAGPLPKYNEQFF. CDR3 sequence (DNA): TGTGCCAGTAGTATAGACCCCCGGGCAGGGCCCTTACCAAAATACAATGAGCAGTTCTTC. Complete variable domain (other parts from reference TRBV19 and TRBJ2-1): DGGITQSPKYLFRKEGQNVTLSCEQNLNHDAMYWYRQDPGQGLRLIYYSQIVNDFQKGDIAEGYSVSREKKESFPLTVTSAQKNPTAFYLCASSIDPRAGPLPKYNEQFFGPGTRLTVL.

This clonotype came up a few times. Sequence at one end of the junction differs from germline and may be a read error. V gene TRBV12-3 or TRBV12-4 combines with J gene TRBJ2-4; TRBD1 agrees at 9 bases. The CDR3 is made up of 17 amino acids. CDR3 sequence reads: CASSIPPGQGTKDIQYF. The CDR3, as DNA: TGTGCCAGCAGTATTCCCCCGGGACAGGGTACCAAAGACATTCAGTACTTC.

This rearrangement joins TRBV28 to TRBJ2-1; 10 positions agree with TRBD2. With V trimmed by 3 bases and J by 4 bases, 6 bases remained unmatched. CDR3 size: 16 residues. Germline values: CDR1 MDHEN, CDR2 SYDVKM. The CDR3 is CASSLAGTSEYNEQFF. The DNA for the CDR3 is TGTGCCAGCAGTTTGGCCGGGACTAGCGAGTACAATGAGCAGTTCTTC.

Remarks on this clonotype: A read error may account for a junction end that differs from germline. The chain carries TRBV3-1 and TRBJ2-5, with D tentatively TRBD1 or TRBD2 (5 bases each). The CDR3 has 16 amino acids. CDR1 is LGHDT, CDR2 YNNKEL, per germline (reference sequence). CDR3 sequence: CASSQATTGRGETQYF. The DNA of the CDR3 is TGCGCCAGCAGCCAAGCGACGACGGGACGAGGGGAGACCCAGTACTTC.

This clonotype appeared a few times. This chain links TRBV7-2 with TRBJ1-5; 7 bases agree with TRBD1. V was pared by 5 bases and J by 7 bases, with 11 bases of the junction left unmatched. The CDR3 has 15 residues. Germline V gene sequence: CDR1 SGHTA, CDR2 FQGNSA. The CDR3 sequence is CASSVDRAGHQPQHF. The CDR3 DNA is TGTGCCAGCAGCGTAGACAGGGCAGGTCACCAGCCCCAGCATTTT.

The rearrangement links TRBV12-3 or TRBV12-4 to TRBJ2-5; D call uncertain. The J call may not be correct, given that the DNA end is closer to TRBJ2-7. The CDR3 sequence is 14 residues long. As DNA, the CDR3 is TGTGCCAGCAGTTCAAGGGCTTCCCCCTACGAGCAGTACTTC. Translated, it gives CASSSRASPYEQYF.

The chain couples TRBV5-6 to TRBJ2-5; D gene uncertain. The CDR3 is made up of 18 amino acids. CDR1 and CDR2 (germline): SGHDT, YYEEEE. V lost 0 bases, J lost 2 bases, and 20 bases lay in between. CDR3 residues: CASSLGPSAGLAQETQYF. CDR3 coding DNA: TGTGCCAGCAGCTTGGGGCCCTCGGCCGGCCTGGCGCAAGAGACCCAGTACTTC.

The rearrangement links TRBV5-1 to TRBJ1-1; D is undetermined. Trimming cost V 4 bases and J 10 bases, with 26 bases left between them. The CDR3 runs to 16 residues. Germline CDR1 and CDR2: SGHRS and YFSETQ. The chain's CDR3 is CASSRVVGRSTSRAFF. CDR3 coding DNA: TGCGCCAGCAGCAGGGTAGTGGGCCGCTCAACCTCTAGAGCTTTCTTT.

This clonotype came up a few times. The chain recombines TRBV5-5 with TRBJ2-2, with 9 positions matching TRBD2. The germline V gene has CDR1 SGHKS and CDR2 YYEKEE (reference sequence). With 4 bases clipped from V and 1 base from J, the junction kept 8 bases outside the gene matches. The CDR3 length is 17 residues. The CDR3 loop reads CASSAWVAGENTGELFF. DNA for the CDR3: TGTGCCAGCAGCGCGTGGGTAGCGGGGGAGAACACCGGGGAGCTGTTTTTT.

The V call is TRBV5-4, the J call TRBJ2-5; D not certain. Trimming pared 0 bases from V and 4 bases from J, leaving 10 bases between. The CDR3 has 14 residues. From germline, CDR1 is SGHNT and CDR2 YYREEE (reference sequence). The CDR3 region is CASSLAKNRETQYF. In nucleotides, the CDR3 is TGTGCCAGCAGCTTGGCTAAAAACCGAGAGACCCAGTACTTC. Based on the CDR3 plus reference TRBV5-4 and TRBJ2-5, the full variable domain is ETGVTQSPTHLIKTRGQQVTLRCSSQSGHNTVSWYQQALGQGPQFIFQYYREEENGRGNFPPRFSGLQFPNYSSELNVNALELDDSALYLCASSLAKNRETQYFGPGTRLLVL.

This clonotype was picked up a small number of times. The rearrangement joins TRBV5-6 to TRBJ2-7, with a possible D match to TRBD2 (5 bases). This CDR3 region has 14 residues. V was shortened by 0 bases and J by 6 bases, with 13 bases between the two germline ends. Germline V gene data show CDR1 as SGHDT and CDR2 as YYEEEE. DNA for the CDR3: TGTGCCAGCAGCTTGGGACCGCGCCGGGGCGAGCAGTACTTC. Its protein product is CASSLGPRRGEQYF.

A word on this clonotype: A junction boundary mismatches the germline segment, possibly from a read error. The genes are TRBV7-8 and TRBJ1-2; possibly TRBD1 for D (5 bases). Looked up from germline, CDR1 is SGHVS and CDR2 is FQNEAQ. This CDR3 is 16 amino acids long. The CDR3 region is CAGSTRVMTRNYGYTF. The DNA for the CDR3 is TGTGCCGGCAGCACCAGGGTAATGACACGGAACTATGGCTACACCTTC.

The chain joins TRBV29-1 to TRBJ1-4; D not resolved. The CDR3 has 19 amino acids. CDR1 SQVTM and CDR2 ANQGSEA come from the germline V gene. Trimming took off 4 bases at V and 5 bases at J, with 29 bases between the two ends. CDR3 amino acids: CSVGVPPSTDYWANEKLFF. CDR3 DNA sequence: TGCAGCGTTGGAGTCCCTCCGTCCACGGACTATTGGGCAAATGAAAAACTGTTTTTT.

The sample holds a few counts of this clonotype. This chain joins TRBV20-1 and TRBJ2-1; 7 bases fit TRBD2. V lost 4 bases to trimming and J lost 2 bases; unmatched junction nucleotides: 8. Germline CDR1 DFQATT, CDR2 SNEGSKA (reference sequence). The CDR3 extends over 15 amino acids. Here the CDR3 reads CSANSAGEAYNEQFF. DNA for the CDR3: TGCAGTGCTAACTCGGCGGGGGAAGCCTACAATGAGCAGTTCTTC.

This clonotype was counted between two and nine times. The CDR3 bases are TGTGCCAGCAGTCCCAGGTGGGGAGGTAATGAGCAGTTCTTC. This encodes CASSPRWGGNEQFF. This chain connects TRBV7-9 to TRBJ2-1; possibly TRBD2 for D (6 bases). There are 14 residues in the CDR3. Germline CDR1 SEHNR, CDR2 FQNEAQ (reference sequence). V lost 6 bases to trimming and J lost 7 bases, with 16 bases between them.